One and the same sample provided the 15 T cell receptor beta chains below, sequenced in a study of blood T cell repertoires in COVID-19. Assay: immunoSEQ multiplex PCR; the TCRdb copy retains only in-frame clones and omits some. This sample yields roughly 65,000 clones, of which 80% to 95% are seen a single time; approximately 2.9% belongs to the top ten. The source material was peripheral blood. The receptors originated from a man in his 70s with active COVID-19.

The gene calls are TRBV5-1 and TRBJ2-7; 7 positions match TRBD2. The trim removed 0 bases at V and 5 bases at J, leaving 2 bases unmatched. Germline CDR1 reads SGHRS; CDR2 reads YFSETQ. The CDR3 totals 13 residues. CDR3 DNA: TGCGCCAGCAGCTTGGGTGGGGGGGACGAGCAGTACGTC. Protein sequence: CASSLGGGDEQYV.

V usage is TRBV6-5 and J usage is TRBJ1-2; no clear D. The germline CDR1 and CDR2 sequences are MNHEY and SVGAGI. The CDR3 spans 13 residues. Trimming removed 5 bases from V and 6 bases from J, with 13 bases in between. CDR3 loop: CASSLRGWDGYTF. The CDR3, as DNA: TGTGCCAGCAGTCTTCGAGGGTGGGATGGCTACACCTTC.

The CDR3 bases are TGCAGTGCCTACACAGAGTCGCAGTATTTT. Translated: CSAYTESQYF. The gene calls are TRBV20-1 and TRBJ2-3; no reliable D call. Per germline, CDR1 DFQATT and CDR2 SNEGSKA (reference sequence). V dropped 6 bases and J dropped 10 bases, with 11 bases sitting between them. The CDR3 covers 10 residues.

The chain has TRBV6-2 or TRBV6-3 and TRBJ2-2; 10 bases match TRBD2. CDR1 and CDR2 (germline): MNHEY, SVGEGT. The J segment lost 8 bases and the V segment lost 6 bases, leaving 9 bases of the junction unmatched. The CDR3 has 15 amino acids. The CDR3 protein is CASSRGLAVLGELFF. The CDR3 nucleotides are TGTGCCAGCAGCAGAGGACTAGCGGTACTGGGGGAGCTGTTTTTT.

The genes are TRBV18 and TRBJ2-3; 8 nucleotides align to TRBD1. The V gene's germline CDR1 is KGHSH and CDR2 LQKENI. This CDR3 has 15 residues. V was pared by 3 bases and J by 2 bases, with 4 bases of the junction left unmatched. The CDR3 is CASSPRQGSTDTQYF. Here the CDR3 DNA reads TGTGCCAGCTCACCCAGACAGGGGTCCACAGATACGCAGTATTTT.

This chain uses TRBV6-6 with TRBJ2-3, with D possibly matching TRBD2 (5 bases). The germline V gene has CDR1 MNHNY and CDR2 SVGAGI (reference sequence). This CDR3 is built from 15 residues. V was clipped by 7 bases and J by 0 bases, with 14 bases between them. CDR3 in DNA: TGTGCCAGCACCCTGCGGGCTAGCAGCACAGATACGCAGTATTTT. The encoded protein is CASTLRASSTDTQYF.

The J gene is TRBJ2-1, the V gene TRBV19; TRBD2 is a possible D gene (6 bases). V shed 5 bases and J shed 2 bases, with 19 bases lying between them. Germline V gene lookup returns CDR1 LNHDA and CDR2 SQIVND (reference sequence). This CDR3 comprises 17 residues. CDR3 loop: CASSELMGGVTYNEQFF. The DNA of the CDR3 is TGTGCCAGTAGTGAACTTATGGGGGGAGTCACCTACAATGAGCAGTTCTTC.

The chain joins TRBV6-2 or TRBV6-3 to TRBJ1-1, with no clear D. There are 17 residues in the CDR3. V was pared by 4 bases and J by 0 bases, with 18 bases between. Germline V gives CDR1 MNHEY, CDR2 SVGEGT. In DNA form, the CDR3 reads TGTGCCAGCAGTTTGGGGAGCCACACCCCCATGAACACTGAAGCTTTCTTT. The encoded protein is CASSLGSHTPMNTEAFF.

The rearrangement links TRBV6-5 to TRBJ1-2, with D possibly TRBD1 on 6 matching bases. The CDR3 covers 14 residues. CDR1 is MNHEY and CDR2 is SVGAGI in the germline V gene. Trimming removed 0 bases at V and 2 bases at J, with 7 bases between. CDR3 in amino acids: CASSYSTGNYGYTF. The CDR3 nucleotides read TGTGCCAGCAGTTACTCAACAGGGAACTATGGCTACACCTTC.

The V and J genes are TRBV29-1 and TRBJ1-1; TRBD1 aligns across 8 bases. The CDR3 contains 15 residues. The germline gives CDR1 SQVTM, CDR2 ANQGSEA. V was pared by 3 bases and J by 0 bases, with 6 bases of the junction left unmatched. CDR3 amino acids: CSVDRGHRMNTEAFF. The CDR3 DNA reads as TGCAGCGTTGACAGGGGGCATAGGATGAACACTGAAGCTTTCTTT.

The rearrangement uses TRBV6-5 and TRBJ1-2; 11 nucleotides align to TRBD1. With 2 bases clipped from V and 12 bases from J, the junction kept 5 bases outside the gene matches. This CDR3 is built from 13 residues. Germline V CDR1 and CDR2: MNHEY, SVGAGI. CDR3 loop: CASSYGTGGKHTF. The CDR3 DNA is TGTGCCAGCAGTTACGGGACAGGGGGGAAGCACACCTTC.

The chain couples TRBV11-2 to TRBJ2-3, with 7 bases aligning to TRBD2. The CDR3 has 15 amino acids. V lost 3 bases to trimming and J lost 5 bases; unmatched junction nucleotides: 8. Per the germline V gene, CDR1 is SGHAT and CDR2 is FQNNGV. The CDR3 sequence: CASSFTSWGGDTQYF. CDR3 nucleotide sequence: TGTGCCAGCAGCTTTACCTCCTGGGGGGGAGATACGCAGTATTTT.

The chain joins TRBV6-2 or TRBV6-3 to TRBJ2-3, with 9 bases identical to TRBD2. Trimming at V came to 6 bases and at J to 4 bases, leaving 8 bases not matched to a gene. CDR1 is MNHEY and CDR2 is SVGEGT in the germline V gene. The CDR3 contains 15 residues. The CDR3 DNA is TGTGCCAGCAGCAGCAGGACTAGCGTCCCAGATACGCAGTATTTT. Its translation is CASSSRTSVPDTQYF.

The chain links TRBV5-1 to TRBJ2-1; D uncertain. The ends were cut back, 0 bases at V and 3 bases at J, with 10 bases in the middle. CDR3 length: 15 residues. Germline CDR1 reads SGHRS; CDR2 reads YFSETQ. CDR3 DNA: TGCGCCAGCAGCTTGGGGTCAGGCCTCTACAATGAGCAGTTCTTC. It codes for CASSLGSGLYNEQFF. Complete variable domain (other parts from reference TRBV5-1 and TRBJ2-1): KAGVTQTPRYLIKTRGQQVTLSCSPISGHRSVSWYQQTPGQGLQFLFEYFSETQRNKGNFPGRFSGRQFSNSRSEMNVSTLELGDSALYLCASSLGSGLYNEQFFGPGTRLTVL.

The chain is built from TRBV5-1 and TRBJ1-4; D is perhaps TRBD1 (5 bases). Germline assignment: CDR1 SGHRS and CDR2 YFSETQ. The length of the CDR3 is 14 residues. Trimming stripped 3 bases from V and 4 bases from J, with 10 bases between. CDR3 in DNA: TGCGCCAGCAGCTCAGCAGGGATTAATGAAAAACTGTTTTTT. It encodes CASSSAGINEKLFF.